What follows is one T cell receptor (beta chain) and its context. This specimen comes from a study of early T cells in non-severe SARS-CoV-2 infection. Overall study: Sequencing targeted bulk RNA from unsorted whole blood, leaving chains unpaired.

A single record per CDR3 protein comes from TCRdb applying MiXCR to the 5' RACE reads. The sample lists 90,000 to 100,000 distinct CDR3 sequences, roughly 13% occurring once. The CDR3 spans 16 residues. The V gene's germline CDR1 is PRHDT and CDR2 FYEKMQ (reference sequence). V lost 5 bases to trimming and J lost 7 bases; unmatched junction nucleotides: 12. The clonotype comes from an adult who was a healthcare worker with PCR-confirmed SARS-CoV-2 infection or an uninfected control (not recorded which). The V call is TRBV13, the J call TRBJ2-2; 8 positions match TRBD1. The material sequenced was whole blood. CDR3 sequence: CASSIAGTGAGGELFF. The DNA of the CDR3 is TGTGCCAGCAGCATAGCCGGGACAGGAGCCGGCGGGGAGCTGTTTTTT.